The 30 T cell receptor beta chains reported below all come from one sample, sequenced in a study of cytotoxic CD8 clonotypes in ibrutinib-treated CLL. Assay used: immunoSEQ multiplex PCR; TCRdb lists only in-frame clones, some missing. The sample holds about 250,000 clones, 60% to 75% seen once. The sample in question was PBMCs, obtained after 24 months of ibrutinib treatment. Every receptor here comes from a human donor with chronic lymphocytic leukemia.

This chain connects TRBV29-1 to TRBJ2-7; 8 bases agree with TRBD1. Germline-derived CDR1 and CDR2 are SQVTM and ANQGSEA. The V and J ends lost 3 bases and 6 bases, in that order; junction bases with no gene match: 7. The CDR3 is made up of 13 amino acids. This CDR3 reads CSVEPRGQSEQYF. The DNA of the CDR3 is TGCAGCGTTGAGCCCAGGGGGCAAAGCGAGCAGTACTTC.

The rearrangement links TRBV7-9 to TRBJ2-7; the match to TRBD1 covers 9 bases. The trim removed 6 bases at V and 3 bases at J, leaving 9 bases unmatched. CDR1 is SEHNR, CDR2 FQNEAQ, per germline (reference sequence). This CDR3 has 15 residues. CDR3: CASSNTGQGIYEQYF. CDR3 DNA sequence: TGTGCCAGCAGTAATACGGGACAGGGTATCTACGAGCAGTACTTC.

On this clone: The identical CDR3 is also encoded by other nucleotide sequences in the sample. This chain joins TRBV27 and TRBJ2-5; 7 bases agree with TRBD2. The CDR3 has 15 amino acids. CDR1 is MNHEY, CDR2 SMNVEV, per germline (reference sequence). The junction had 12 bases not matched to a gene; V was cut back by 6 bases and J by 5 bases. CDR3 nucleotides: TGTGCCAGCAGCTGGGGGGGGAGGGCCGTTGAGACCCAGTACTTC. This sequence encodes CASSWGGRAVETQYF.

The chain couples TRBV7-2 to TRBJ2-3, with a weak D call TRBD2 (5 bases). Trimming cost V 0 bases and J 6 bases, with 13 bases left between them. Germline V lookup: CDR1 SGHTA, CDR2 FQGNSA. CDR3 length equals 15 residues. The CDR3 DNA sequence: TGTGCCAGCAGCTTAGCGGCGGGTCGACTGGATACGCAGTATTTT. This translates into CASSLAAGRLDTQYF.

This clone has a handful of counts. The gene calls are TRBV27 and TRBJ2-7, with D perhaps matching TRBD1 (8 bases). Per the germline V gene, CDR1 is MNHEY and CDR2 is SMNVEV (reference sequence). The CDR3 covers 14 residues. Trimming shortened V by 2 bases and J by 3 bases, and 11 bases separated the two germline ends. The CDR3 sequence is CASSLNRGGYEQYF. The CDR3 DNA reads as TGTGCCAGCAGTTTAAACAGGGGGGGCTACGAGCAGTACTTC.

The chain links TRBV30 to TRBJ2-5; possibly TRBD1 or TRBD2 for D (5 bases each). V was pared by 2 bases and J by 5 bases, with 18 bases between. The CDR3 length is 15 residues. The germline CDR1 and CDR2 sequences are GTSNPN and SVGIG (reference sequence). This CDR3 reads CAWSRGERNRETQYF. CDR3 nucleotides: TGTGCCTGGAGTAGAGGGGAGCGGAATAGGGAGACCCAGTACTTC.

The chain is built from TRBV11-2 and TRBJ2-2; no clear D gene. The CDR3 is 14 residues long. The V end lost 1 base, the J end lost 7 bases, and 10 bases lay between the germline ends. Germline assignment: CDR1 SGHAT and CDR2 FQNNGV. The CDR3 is CASSLAGVYGELFF. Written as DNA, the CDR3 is TGTGCCAGCAGCTTAGCCGGAGTGTACGGGGAGCTGTTTTTT.

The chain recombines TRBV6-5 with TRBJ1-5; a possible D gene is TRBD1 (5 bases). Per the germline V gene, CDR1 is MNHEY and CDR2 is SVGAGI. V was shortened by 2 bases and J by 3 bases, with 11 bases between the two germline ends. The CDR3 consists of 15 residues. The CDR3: CASSYRSGNNQPQHF. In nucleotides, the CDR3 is TGTGCCAGCAGTTACAGGTCAGGGAACAATCAGCCCCAGCATTTT.

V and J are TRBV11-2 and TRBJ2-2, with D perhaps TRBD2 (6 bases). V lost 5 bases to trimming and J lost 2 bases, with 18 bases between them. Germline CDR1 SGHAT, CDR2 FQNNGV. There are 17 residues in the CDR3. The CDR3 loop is CASSTQVSGGNTGELFF. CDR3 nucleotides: TGTGCCAGCAGCACCCAAGTTAGCGGAGGAAACACCGGGGAGCTGTTTTTT.

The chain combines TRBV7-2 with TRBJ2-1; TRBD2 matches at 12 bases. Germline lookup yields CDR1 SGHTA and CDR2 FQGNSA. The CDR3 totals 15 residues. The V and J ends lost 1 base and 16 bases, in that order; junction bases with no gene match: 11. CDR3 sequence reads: CASSLGTSGTRPIFF. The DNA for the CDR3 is TGTGCCAGCAGCTTAGGGACTAGCGGGACTCGACCCATTTTCTTC.

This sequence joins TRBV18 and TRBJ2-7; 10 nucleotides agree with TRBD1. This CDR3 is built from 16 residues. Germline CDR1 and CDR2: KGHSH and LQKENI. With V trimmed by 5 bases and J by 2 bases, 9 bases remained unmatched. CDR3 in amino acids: CASSRRQGATPYEQYF. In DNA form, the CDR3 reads TGTGCCAGCTCAAGACGACAGGGGGCTACCCCCTACGAGCAGTACTTC.

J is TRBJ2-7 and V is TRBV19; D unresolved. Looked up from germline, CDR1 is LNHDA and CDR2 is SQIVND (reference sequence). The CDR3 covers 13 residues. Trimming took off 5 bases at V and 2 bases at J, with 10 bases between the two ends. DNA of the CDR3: TGTGCCAGTAGTGGACCCATTCCCTACGAGCAGTACTTC. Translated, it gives CASSGPIPYEQYF. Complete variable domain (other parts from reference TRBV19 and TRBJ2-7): DGGITQSPKYLFRKEGQNVTLSCEQNLNHDAMYWYRQDPGQGLRLIYYSQIVNDFQKGDIAEGYSVSREKKESFPLTVTSAQKNPTAFYLCASSGPIPYEQYFGPGTRLTVT.

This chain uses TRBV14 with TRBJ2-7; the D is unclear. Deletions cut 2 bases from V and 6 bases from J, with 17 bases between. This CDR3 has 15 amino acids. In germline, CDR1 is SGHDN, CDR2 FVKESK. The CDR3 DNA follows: TGTGCCAGCAGCCAACGTGGTACGGAAAAACGCGAGCAGTACTTC. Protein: CASSQRGTEKREQYF.

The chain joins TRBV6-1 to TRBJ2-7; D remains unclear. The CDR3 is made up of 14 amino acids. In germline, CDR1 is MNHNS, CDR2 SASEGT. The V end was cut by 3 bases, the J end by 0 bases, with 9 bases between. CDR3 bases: TGTGCCAGCAGTGATAAAATGAACTCCTACGAGCAGTACTTC. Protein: CASSDKMNSYEQYF.

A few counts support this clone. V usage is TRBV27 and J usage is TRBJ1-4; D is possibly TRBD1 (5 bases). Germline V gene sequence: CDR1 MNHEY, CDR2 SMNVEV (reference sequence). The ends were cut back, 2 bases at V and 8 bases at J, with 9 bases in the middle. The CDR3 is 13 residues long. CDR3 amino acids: CASSLTGEEKLFF. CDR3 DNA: TGTGCCAGCAGTTTAACGGGGGAGGAAAAACTGTTTTTT. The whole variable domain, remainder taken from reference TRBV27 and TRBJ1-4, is EAQVTQNPRYLITVTGKKLTVTCSQNMNHEYMSWYRQDPGLGLRQIYYSMNVEVTDKGDVPEGYKVSRKEKRNFPLILESPSPNQTSLYFCASSLTGEEKLFFGSGTQLSVL.

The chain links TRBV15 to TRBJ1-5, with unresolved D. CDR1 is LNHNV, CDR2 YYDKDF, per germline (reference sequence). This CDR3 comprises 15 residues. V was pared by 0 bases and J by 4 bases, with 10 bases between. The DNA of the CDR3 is TGTGCCACCAGCAGAGATGGGAGGGAAAATCAGCCCCAGCATTTT. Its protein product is CATSRDGRENQPQHF.

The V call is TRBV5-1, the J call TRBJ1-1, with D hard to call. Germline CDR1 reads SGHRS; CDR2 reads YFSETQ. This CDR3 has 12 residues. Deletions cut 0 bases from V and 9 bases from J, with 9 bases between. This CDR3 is CASSLVAGKAFF. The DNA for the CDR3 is TGCGCCAGCAGCTTGGTAGCCGGAAAAGCTTTCTTT.

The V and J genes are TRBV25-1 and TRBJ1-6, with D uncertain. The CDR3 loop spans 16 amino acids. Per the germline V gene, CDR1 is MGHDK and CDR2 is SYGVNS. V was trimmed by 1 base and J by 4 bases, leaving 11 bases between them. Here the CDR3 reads CASSESLVRYNSPLHF. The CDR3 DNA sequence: TGTGCCAGCAGTGAATCTTTGGTTAGATATAATTCACCCCTCCACTTT.

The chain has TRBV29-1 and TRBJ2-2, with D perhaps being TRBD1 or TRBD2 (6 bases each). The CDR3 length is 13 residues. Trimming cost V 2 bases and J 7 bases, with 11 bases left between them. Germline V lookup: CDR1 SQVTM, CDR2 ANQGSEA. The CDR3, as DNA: TGCAGCGTTGAAAGTCGGGGGCTCGGGGAGCTGTTTTTT. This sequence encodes CSVESRGLGELFF.

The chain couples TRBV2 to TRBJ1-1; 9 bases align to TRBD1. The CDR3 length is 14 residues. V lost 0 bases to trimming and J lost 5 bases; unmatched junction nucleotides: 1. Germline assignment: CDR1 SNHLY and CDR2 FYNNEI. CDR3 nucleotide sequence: TGTGCCAGCAGTGAAGCGGGACAGGGTACTGAAGCTTTCTTT. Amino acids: CASSEAGQGTEAFF.

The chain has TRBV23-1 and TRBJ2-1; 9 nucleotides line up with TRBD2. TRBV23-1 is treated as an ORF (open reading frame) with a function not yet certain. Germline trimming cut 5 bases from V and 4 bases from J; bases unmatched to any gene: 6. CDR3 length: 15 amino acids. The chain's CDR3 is CASSSEREEYNEQFF. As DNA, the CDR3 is TGCGCCAGCAGTTCAGAGCGGGAGGAGTACAATGAGCAGTTCTTC.

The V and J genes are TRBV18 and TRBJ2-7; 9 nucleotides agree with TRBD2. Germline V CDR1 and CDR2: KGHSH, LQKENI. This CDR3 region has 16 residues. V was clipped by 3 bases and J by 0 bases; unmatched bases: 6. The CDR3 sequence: CASSPSASGTSYEQYF. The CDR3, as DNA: TGTGCCAGCTCACCGTCGGCTAGCGGGACCTCCTACGAGCAGTACTTC. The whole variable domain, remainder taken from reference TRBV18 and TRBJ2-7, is NAGVMQNPRHLVRRRGQEARLRCSPMKGHSHVYWYRQLPEEGLKFMVYLQKENIIDESGMPKERFSAEFPKEGPSILRIQQVVRGDSAAYFCASSPSASGTSYEQYFGPGTRLTVT.

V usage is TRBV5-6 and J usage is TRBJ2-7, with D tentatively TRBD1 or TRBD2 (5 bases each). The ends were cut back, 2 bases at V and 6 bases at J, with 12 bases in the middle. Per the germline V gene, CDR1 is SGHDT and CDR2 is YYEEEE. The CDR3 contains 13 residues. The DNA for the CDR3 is TGTGCCAGCAGCTTAGGGACGGACGGCGAGCAGTACTTC. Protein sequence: CASSLGTDGEQYF.

The CDR3 sequence is CASSIWAGGTQETQYF. CDR3 bases: TGTGCCAGTAGTATATGGGCGGGAGGGACCCAAGAGACCCAGTACTTC. The V and J genes are TRBV19 and TRBJ2-5, with 9 bases aligning to TRBD2. The V gene end was trimmed by 2 bases and the J gene end by 1 base; junction bases not matched to a gene: 5. Looked up from germline, CDR1 is LNHDA and CDR2 is SQIVND (reference sequence). This CDR3 region has 16 residues.

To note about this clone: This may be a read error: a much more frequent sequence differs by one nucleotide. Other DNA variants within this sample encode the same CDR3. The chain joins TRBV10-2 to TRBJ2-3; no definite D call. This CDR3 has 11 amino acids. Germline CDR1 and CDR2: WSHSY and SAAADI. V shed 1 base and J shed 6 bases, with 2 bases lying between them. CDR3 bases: TGCGCCAGCAGTGAGTTCGATACGCAGTATTTT. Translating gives CASSEFDTQYF.

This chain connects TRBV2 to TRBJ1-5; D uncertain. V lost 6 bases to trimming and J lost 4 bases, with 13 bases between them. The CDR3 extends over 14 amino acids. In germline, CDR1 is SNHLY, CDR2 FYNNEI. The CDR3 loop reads CASREMTLNQPQHF. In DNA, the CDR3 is TGTGCCAGCAGGGAAATGACACTAAATCAGCCCCAGCATTTT.

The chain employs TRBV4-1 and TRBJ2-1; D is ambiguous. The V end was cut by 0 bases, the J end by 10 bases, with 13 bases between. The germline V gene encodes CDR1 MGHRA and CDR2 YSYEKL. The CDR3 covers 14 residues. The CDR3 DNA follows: TGCGCCAGCAGCCAAGAGTGGGGATTGAAGGAGCAGTTCTTC. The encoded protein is CASSQEWGLKEQFF.

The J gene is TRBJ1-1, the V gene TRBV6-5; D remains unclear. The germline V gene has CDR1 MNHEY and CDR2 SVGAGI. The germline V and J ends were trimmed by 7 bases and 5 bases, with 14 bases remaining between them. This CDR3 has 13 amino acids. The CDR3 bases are TGTGCCAGCAACGTAATGGGGAGTACTGAAGCTTTCTTT. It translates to CASNVMGSTEAFF.

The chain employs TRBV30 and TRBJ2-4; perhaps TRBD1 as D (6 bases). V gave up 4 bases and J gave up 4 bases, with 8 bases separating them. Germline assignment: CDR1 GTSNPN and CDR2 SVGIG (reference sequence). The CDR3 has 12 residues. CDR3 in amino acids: CAWTGQKNIQYF. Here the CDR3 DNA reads TGTGCCTGGACGGGACAAAAAAACATTCAGTACTTC.

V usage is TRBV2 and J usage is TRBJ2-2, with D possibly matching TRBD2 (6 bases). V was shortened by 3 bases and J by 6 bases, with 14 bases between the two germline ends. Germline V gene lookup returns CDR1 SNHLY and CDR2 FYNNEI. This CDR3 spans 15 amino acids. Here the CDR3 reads CASSEGQPGAGELFF. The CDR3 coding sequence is TGTGCCAGCAGTGAGGGGCAGCCGGGGGCCGGGGAGCTGTTTTTT.